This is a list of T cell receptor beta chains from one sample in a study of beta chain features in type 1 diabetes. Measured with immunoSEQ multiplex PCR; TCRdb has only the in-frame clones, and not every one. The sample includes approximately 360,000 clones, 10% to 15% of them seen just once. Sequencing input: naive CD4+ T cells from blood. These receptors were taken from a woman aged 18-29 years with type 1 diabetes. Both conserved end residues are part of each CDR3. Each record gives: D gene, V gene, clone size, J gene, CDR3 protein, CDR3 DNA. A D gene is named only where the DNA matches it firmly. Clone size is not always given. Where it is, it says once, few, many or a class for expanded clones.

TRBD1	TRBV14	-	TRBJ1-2	CASSQVGTGGALNYGYTF	TGTGCCAGCAGCCAAGTCGGGACAGGGGGTGCACTCAACTATGGCTACACCTTC
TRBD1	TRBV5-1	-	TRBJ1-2	CASSPTGNRGYTF	TGCGCCAGCAGCCCGACAGGGAATCGTGGCTACACCTTC
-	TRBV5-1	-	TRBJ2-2	CASSSQHLTGELFF	TGCGCCAGCAGCTCCCAACACCTCACCGGGGAGCTGTTTTTT
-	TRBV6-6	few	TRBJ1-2	CASTVGDGYTF	TGTGCCAGCACGGTAGGAGATGGCTACACCTTC
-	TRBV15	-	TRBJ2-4	CATSRDQAWAKNIQYF	TGTGCCACCAGCAGAGATCAGGCTTGGGCCAAAAACATTCAGTACTTC
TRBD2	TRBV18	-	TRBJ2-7	CASSPTSGTSYEQYF	TGTGCCAGCTCACCAACTAGCGGGACTTCCTACGAGCAGTACTTC
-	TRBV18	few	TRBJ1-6	CASSSGELSPLHF	TGTGCCAGCTCATCAGGGGAGCTGTCACCCCTCCACTTT
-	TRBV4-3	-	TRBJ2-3	CASSQGHRNTQYF	TGCGCCAGCAGCCAAGGTCACAGAAATACGCAGTATTTT
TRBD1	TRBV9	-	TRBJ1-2	CASSGGQGDNYGYTF	TGTGCCAGCAGCGGGGGGCAGGGGGATAACTATGGCTACACCTTC
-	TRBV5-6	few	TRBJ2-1	CASSFDRYNEQFF	TGTGCCAGCAGCTTCGACAGGTACAATGAGCAGTTCTTC
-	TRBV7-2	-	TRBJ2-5	CASSQTPRVETQYF	TGTGCCAGCAGCCAGACTCCCCGGGTGGAGACCCAGTACTTC
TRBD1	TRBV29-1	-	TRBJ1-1	CSVENRGYFTEAFF	TGCAGCGTTGAGAACAGGGGGTATTTCACTGAAGCTTTCTTT
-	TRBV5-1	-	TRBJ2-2	CASSLETAGELFF	TGCGCCAGCAGCTTAGAAACGGCCGGGGAGCTGTTTTTT
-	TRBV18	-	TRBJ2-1	CASSPASYNEQFF	TGTGCCAGCTCACCCGCTAGTTACAATGAGCAGTTCTTC
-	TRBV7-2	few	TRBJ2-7	CASSLEPLERVAYEQYF	TGTGCCAGCAGCTTAGAACCTCTAGAGCGGGTAGCCTACGAGCAGTACTTC
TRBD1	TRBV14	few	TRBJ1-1	CASSPQGAVPNTEAFF	TGTGCCAGCAGCCCCCAGGGGGCTGTCCCGAACACTGAAGCTTTCTTT
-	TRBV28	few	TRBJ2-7	CASSSFREQYF	TGTGCCAGCAGTTCGTTTCGCGAGCAGTACTTC
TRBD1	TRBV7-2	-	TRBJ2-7	CASSFSGTAYEQYF	TGTGCCAGCAGCTTCTCCGGGACAGCCTACGAGCAGTACTTC
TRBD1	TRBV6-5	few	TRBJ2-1	CASSLNRGDMQFF	TGTGCCAGCAGTCTAAACAGGGGGGACATGCAGTTCTTC
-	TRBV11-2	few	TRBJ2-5	CASSSSDFQETQYF	TGTGCCAGCAGCTCCTCAGACTTCCAAGAGACCCAGTACTTC
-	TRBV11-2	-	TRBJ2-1	CASSLDSSYNEQFF	TGTGCCAGCAGCTTAGACTCCTCCTACAATGAGCAGTTCTTC
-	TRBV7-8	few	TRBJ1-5	CASSLQRGRSNQPQHF	TGTGCCAGCAGCTTACAAAGGGGTAGGAGCAATCAGCCCCAGCATTTT
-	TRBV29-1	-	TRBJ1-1	CSVEEGTLNTEAFF	TGCAGCGTTGAGGAGGGGACTTTGAACACTGAAGCTTTCTTT
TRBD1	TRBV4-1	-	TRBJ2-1	CASSQAGTVATYNEQFF	TGCGCCAGCAGCCAAGCCGGGACAGTCGCAACCTACAATGAGCAGTTCTTC
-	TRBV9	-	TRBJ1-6	CASSVSPDGNSPLHF	TGTGCCAGCAGCGTATCTCCCGACGGGAATTCACCCCTCCACTTT
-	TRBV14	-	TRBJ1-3	CASSQLGNTIYF	TGTGCCAGCAGCCAACTTGGAAACACCATATATTTT
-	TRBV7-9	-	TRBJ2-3	CASSPGDDTQYF	TGTGCCAGCAGCCCGGGGGACGATACGCAGTATTTT
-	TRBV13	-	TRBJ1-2	CASSFQGSYGYTF	TGTGCCAGCAGCTTCCAGGGGTCCTATGGCTACACCTTC
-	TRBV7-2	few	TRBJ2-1	CASRRTTNEQFF	TGTGCCAGCAGAAGGACTACTAATGAGCAGTTCTTC
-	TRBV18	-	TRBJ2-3	CASSPGLGLADTQYF	TGTGCCAGCTCACCAGGCTTGGGGCTAGCAGATACGCAGTATTTT
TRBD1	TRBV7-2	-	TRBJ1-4	CASSFGTGKEKLFF	TGTGCCAGCAGCTTTGGGACAGGGAAGGAAAAACTGTTTTTT
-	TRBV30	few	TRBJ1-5	CAWSRPGEPQHF	TGTGCCTGGAGCCGACCCGGGGAGCCCCAGCATTTT
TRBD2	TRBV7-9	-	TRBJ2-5	CASSSSGKETQYF	TGTGCCAGCAGCTCTAGCGGTAAAGAGACCCAGTACTTC
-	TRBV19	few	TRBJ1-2	CASSTRPGQPQGGYTF	TGTGCCAGTAGTACCCGCCCCGGACAGCCTCAAGGAGGCTACACCTTC
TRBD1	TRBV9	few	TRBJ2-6	CASSVTGPPSGANVLTF	TGTGCCAGCAGCGTGACAGGGCCACCCTCTGGGGCCAACGTCCTGACTTTC
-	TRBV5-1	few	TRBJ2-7	CASSVALGHYEQYF	TGCGCCAGCAGTGTAGCGTTGGGTCACTACGAGCAGTACTTC
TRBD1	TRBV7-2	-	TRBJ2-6	CASSVPGQGLGANVLTF	TGTGCCAGCAGCGTCCCGGGACAGGGGTTAGGGGCCAACGTCCTGACTTTC
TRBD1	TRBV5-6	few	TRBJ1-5	CASSRQGSGQPQHF	TGTGCCAGCAGCCGACAGGGGTCCGGACAGCCCCAGCATTTT
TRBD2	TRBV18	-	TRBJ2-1	CASSPEGLAGGEQFF	TGTGCCAGCTCACCAGAGGGGCTAGCGGGAGGTGAGCAGTTCTTC
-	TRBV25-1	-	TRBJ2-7	CASGGDLYEQYF	TGTGCCAGCGGAGGGGACTTATACGAGCAGTACTTC
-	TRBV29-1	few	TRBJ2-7	CSVVSAGRRDEQYF	TGCAGCGTTGTTAGTGCAGGCCGAAGAGACGAGCAGTACTTC
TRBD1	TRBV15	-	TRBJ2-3	CATSRSQGASDTQYF	TGTGCCACCAGCAGATCGCAGGGGGCGTCCGATACGCAGTATTTT
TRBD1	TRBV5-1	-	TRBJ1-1	CASSWTDRGTEAFF	TGCGCCAGCAGCTGGACAGACAGGGGCACTGAAGCTTTCTTT